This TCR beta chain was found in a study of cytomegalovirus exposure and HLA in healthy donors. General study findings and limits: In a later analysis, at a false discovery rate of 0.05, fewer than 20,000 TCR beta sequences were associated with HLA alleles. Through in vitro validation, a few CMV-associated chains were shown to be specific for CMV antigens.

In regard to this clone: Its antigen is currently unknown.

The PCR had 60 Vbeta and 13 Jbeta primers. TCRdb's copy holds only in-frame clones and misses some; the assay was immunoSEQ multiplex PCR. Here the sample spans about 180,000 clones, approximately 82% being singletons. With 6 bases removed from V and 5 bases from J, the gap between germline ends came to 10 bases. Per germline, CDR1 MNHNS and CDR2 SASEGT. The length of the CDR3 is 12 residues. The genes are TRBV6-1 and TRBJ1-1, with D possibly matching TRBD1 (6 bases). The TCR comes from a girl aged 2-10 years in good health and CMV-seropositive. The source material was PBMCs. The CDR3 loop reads CASSRTGTEAFF. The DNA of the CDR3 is TGTGCCAGCAGCCGAACAGGGACTGAAGCTTTCTTT.